These 25 T cell receptor beta chains were all obtained from the same sample, sequenced in a study of blood T cell repertoires in COVID-19 (dated by TCRdb to the early 2020s). The library was made by the immunoSEQ multiplex PCR assay. The clones in this table, taken by TCRdb from immuneACCESS, are in-frame only. Not every clone is retained; where verified, under half of the shortfall comes from an unresolved V gene, and the cause of the rest is unknown. This sample gives more than 200,000 clones in total; approximately 80% of them show up just once. Jointly, the top ten make up under 5% of the sample. What was sequenced was peripheral blood. The receptors stem from a man between 60 and 75 years old with acute or convalescent COVID-19.

The chain uses TRBV3-1 (or the pseudogene TRBV3-2) and TRBJ2-3, with D perhaps TRBD2 (6 bases). There are 17 residues in the CDR3. Germline V gene data show CDR1 as LGHDT and CDR2 as YNNKEL (reference sequence). V lost 4 bases to trimming and J lost 2 bases, with 19 bases between them. The CDR3 protein is CASSPRSGGRTTDTQYF. In DNA form, the CDR3 reads TGTGCCAGCAGCCCCCGCTCCGGAGGGAGAACCACAGATACGCAGTATTTT.

The gene calls are TRBV7-3 and TRBJ2-3, with 7 positions matching TRBD1. V dropped 6 bases and J dropped 4; count of bases not matched to a gene: 13. The germline CDR1 and CDR2 sequences are SGHTA and FQGTGA. The CDR3 runs to 16 residues. The DNA of the CDR3 is TGTGCCAGCAGTTCTCACCCGGGACAGACTTCAGATACGCAGTATTTT. Encoded protein: CASSSHPGQTSDTQYF.

This chain links TRBV4-2 with TRBJ1-6; tentative D call: TRBD1 (6 bases). Per germline, CDR1 LGHNA and CDR2 YNFKEQ. Trimming stripped 3 bases from V and 2 bases from J, with 11 bases between. The CDR3 covers 16 residues. Here the CDR3 reads CASSQGGGAYNSPLHF. CDR3 sequence (DNA): TGTGCCAGCAGCCAGGGGGGGGGCGCCTATAATTCACCCCTCCACTTT.

V is TRBV7-9 and J is TRBJ2-6; 7 bases map to TRBD2. CDR3 length equals 16 residues. Trimming removed 5 bases from V and 4 bases from J; junction bases left unmatched: 8. Germline CDR1 and CDR2: SEHNR and FQNEAQ (reference sequence). CDR3 in DNA: TGTGCCAGCAGCCCCCTGGGAGCGGGGGGGGCCAACGTCCTGACTTTC. Translation: CASSPLGAGGANVLTF.

The rearrangement uses TRBV28 and TRBJ2-1, with TRBD1 matching 9 bases. V shed 7 bases and J 7 bases; nucleotides not matched to a gene: 11. The germline gives CDR1 MDHEN, CDR2 SYDVKM. The CDR3 runs to 15 residues. The CDR3 coding sequence is TGTGCCAGCACCTTCTTAGACAGGGGGAGGAATGAGCAGTTCTTC. Its translation: CASTFLDRGRNEQFF.

On this clone itself: An end of the junction differs from the germline gene, which may be a read error. The chain joins TRBV11-2 to TRBJ2-5; D may be TRBD2 (6 bases). The CDR3 consists of 14 residues. The V gene's germline CDR1 is SGHAT and CDR2 FQNNGV. DNA for the CDR3: TGTGCCAGCAGCTTAGTCCGCGGGGACGGGGAGTTCAACTTC. Its translation is CASSLVRGDGEFNF.

The chain couples TRBV19 to TRBJ1-5, with TRBD1 as a possible D gene (5 bases). The V and J ends lost 2 bases and 5 bases respectively, with 13 bases between them. The CDR3 spans 15 residues. Germline values: CDR1 LNHDA, CDR2 SQIVND (reference sequence). CDR3 loop: CASSILPQGYQPQHF. The CDR3 DNA reads TGTGCCAGTAGTATACTCCCCCAGGGCTATCAGCCCCAGCATTTT.

V gene TRBV6-1 combines with J gene TRBJ1-2; 10 bases map to TRBD1. With V trimmed by 1 base and J by 6 bases, 2 bases remained unmatched. From germline, CDR1 is MNHNS and CDR2 SASEGT. The CDR3 loop spans 14 amino acids. CDR3 region: CASSEETGGDGYTF. CDR3 bases: TGTGCCAGCAGTGAAGAGACAGGGGGCGATGGCTACACCTTC.

V and J are TRBV6-1 and TRBJ1-2; possibly TRBD1 for D (6 bases). V lost 0 bases to trimming and J lost 8 bases, with 19 bases between them. The CDR3 has 16 residues. Per germline, CDR1 MNHNS and CDR2 SASEGT. The CDR3 loop is CASSEANDRFPRGYTF. For the CDR3, the DNA is TGTGCCAGCAGTGAAGCCAACGACAGGTTCCCTAGAGGCTACACCTTC.

The rearrangement uses TRBV6-5 and TRBJ1-5; D might be TRBD1 (6 bases). Trimming cost V 6 bases and J 8 bases, with 20 bases left between them. This CDR3 spans 15 amino acids. Per the germline V gene, CDR1 is MNHEY and CDR2 is SVGAGI. The CDR3 region has the DNA TGTGCCAGCAGCCAGGGACAAGGTATTGGTAAGCCCCAGCATTTT. Protein sequence: CASSQGQGIGKPQHF.

This clone was picked up a small number of times. The chain couples TRBV29-1 to TRBJ2-7; TRBD2 matches 7 bases. Germline lookup yields CDR1 SQVTM and CDR2 ANQGSEA. After removal of 4 bases from V and 0 bases from J, the junction contained 6 bases not matched to a gene. The CDR3 runs 14 residues. CDR3 sequence (DNA): TGCAGCGTTGGAGAGGGCGGGAGCTCCTACGAGCAGTACTTC. This sequence encodes CSVGEGGSSYEQYF.

The gene calls are TRBV4-3 and TRBJ1-4; 7 nucleotides line up with TRBD1. The length of the CDR3 is 15 residues. Trimming at V came to 5 bases and at J to 4 bases, leaving 7 bases not matched to a gene. Looked up from germline, CDR1 is LGHNA and CDR2 is YSLEER. Here the CDR3 DNA reads TGCGCCAGCAGCTGGTCACAGGGGATTAATGAAAAACTGTTTTTT. This translates into CASSWSQGINEKLFF.

The chain combines TRBV7-8 with TRBJ2-7, with 8 bases lining up with TRBD2. The V and J ends lost 1 base and 2 bases, in that order; junction bases with no gene match: 10. Germline values: CDR1 SGHVS, CDR2 FQNEAQ. The CDR3 is 17 residues long. For the CDR3, the DNA is TGTGCCAGCAGCTTAGGGTTTAGCGCGGGGGGTACCTACGAGCAGTACTTC. The encoded protein is CASSLGFSAGGTYEQYF. The whole variable domain, remainder taken from reference TRBV7-8 and TRBJ2-7, is GAGVSQSPRYKVAKRGQDVALRCDPISGHVSLFWYQQALGQGPEFLTYFQNEAQLDKSGLPSDRFFAERPEGSVSTLKIQRTQQEDSAVYLCASSLGFSAGGTYEQYFGPGTRLTVT.

In its sample, this clone was seen once. V gene TRBV7-9 combines with J gene TRBJ2-2; D may be TRBD1 (6 bases). V was trimmed by 5 bases and J by 6 bases, leaving 19 bases between them. CDR3 size: 16 residues. The germline V gene has CDR1 SEHNR and CDR2 FQNEAQ (reference sequence). The CDR3 nucleotides are TGTGCCAGCAGCCCCGTTGGGGGCAGGTACGCCGGGGAGCTGTTTTTT. Translating gives CASSPVGGRYAGELFF.

This chain joins TRBV15 and TRBJ2-6, with D maybe TRBD2 (5 bases). This CDR3 comprises 15 residues. V was shortened by 11 bases and J by 0 bases, with 14 bases between the two germline ends. CDR1 is LNHNV and CDR2 is YYDKDF in the germline V gene (reference sequence). The CDR3 region is CASRGSSSGANVLTF. In nucleotides, the CDR3 is TGTGCCTCACGGGGATCAAGCTCTGGGGCCAACGTCCTGACTTTC.

The chain couples TRBV7-8 to TRBJ1-5; no reliable D call. Germline CDR1 is SGHVS and CDR2 is FQNEAQ. The CDR3 spans 14 residues. Trimming pared 0 bases from V and 5 bases from J, leaving 8 bases between. CDR3 nucleotides: TGTGCCAGCAGCTTAGCTCTTCAGGATCAGCCCCAGCATTTT. Its protein product is CASSLALQDQPQHF. Using reference TRBV7-8 and TRBJ1-5 for the parts outside the CDR3, the full variable domain is GAGVSQSPRYKVAKRGQDVALRCDPISGHVSLFWYQQALGQGPEFLTYFQNEAQLDKSGLPSDRFFAERPEGSVSTLKIQRTQQEDSAVYLCASSLALQDQPQHFGDGTRLSIL.

The genes are TRBV28 and TRBJ1-4; D possibly corresponds to TRBD1 (5 bases). The CDR3 has 13 residues. Trimming shortened V by 4 bases and J by 9 bases, and 12 bases separated the two germline ends. Germline CDR1 MDHEN, CDR2 SYDVKM. In DNA form, the CDR3 reads TGTGCCAGCAGTTGGGGGGACGAGAAAAAACTGTTTTTT. It codes for CASSWGDEKKLFF.

The rearrangement links TRBV7-9 to TRBJ2-7, with D possibly being TRBD2 (7 bases). Trimming left V 2 bases short and J 0 bases short, with 20 bases between. The CDR3 is made up of 18 amino acids. CDR1 is SEHNR, CDR2 FQNEAQ, per germline (reference sequence). CDR3 nucleotide sequence: TGTGCCAGCAGCTTAAGTTACGGCGGGGGCCTGAGCTCCTACGAGCAGTACTTC. Translated: CASSLSYGGGLSSYEQYF.

The chain recombines TRBV7-2 with TRBJ2-1, with TRBD2 identical over 7 bases. CDR1 SGHTA and CDR2 FQGNSA come from the germline V gene. The V segment lost 2 bases and the J segment 2 bases; nucleotides outside the gene matches: 3. The CDR3 extends over 15 amino acids. The CDR3 coding sequence is TGTGCCAGCAGCTTATCAAGCGGGGCCTACAATGAGCAGTTCTTC. It is translated as CASSLSSGAYNEQFF.

This clone was seen a single time. V usage is TRBV3-1 (or the pseudogene TRBV3-2) and J usage is TRBJ1-3, with D possibly being TRBD1 (5 bases). The V and J ends lost 3 bases and 7 bases respectively, with 19 bases between them. The CDR3 runs 16 residues. Germline values: CDR1 LGHDT, CDR2 YNNKEL (reference sequence). The CDR3 protein is CASSQLGTRGGNTIYF. The CDR3 region has the DNA TGTGCCAGCAGCCAGCTTGGGACCCGGGGAGGCAACACCATATATTTT.

The chain joins TRBV13 to TRBJ2-7; 7 positions agree with TRBD2. CDR1 is PRHDT, CDR2 FYEKMQ, per germline (reference sequence). This CDR3 is built from 14 residues. V lost 3 bases to trimming and J lost 7 bases; unmatched junction nucleotides: 9. The CDR3 here is CASSFRDYPLEQYF. DNA of the CDR3: TGTGCCAGCAGCTTCCGGGACTACCCCCTTGAGCAGTACTTC. The full variable domain, rest sourced from reference TRBV13 and TRBJ2-7, is AAGVIQSPRHLIKEKRETATLKCYPIPRHDTVYWYQQGPGQDPQFLISFYEKMQSDKGSIPDRFSAQQFSDYHSELNMSSLELGDSALYFCASSFRDYPLEQYFGPGTRLTVT.

The chain combines TRBV5-8 with TRBJ1-5; TRBD1 agrees at 7 bases. The CDR3 length is 14 residues. Unmatched junction bases numbered 4, after V lost 3 bases and J lost 4 bases. Germline assignment: CDR1 SGHTS and CDR2 YDEGEE. CDR3 sequence (DNA): TGTGCCAGCAGCTCGGGACAGCTTAATCAGCCCCAGCATTTT. Amino acids: CASSSGQLNQPQHF.

This clone was observed a single time. The chain recombines TRBV10-1 with TRBJ2-1, with D perhaps TRBD2 (6 bases). The CDR3 spans 12 residues. CDR1 WNHNN and CDR2 SYGVQD come from the germline V gene (reference sequence). Between the trimmed V and J ends, which lost 6 bases and 4 bases, there was a span of 7 bases. CDR3 region: CASSAGYNEQFF. CDR3 sequence (DNA): TGCGCCAGCAGCGCGGGGTACAATGAGCAGTTCTTC.

This chain uses TRBV6-6 with TRBJ1-4, with 7 bases aligning to TRBD1. CDR1 and CDR2 from the germline V gene are MNHNY and SVGAGI (reference sequence). V lost 5 bases, J lost 3 bases, and 3 bases stayed unmatched. The CDR3 extends over 14 amino acids. In nucleotides, the CDR3 is TGTGCCAGCAGTACGACAGGGCCTAATGAAAAACTGTTTTTT. Protein product: CASSTTGPNEKLFF.

Regarding this clone: The sample has other DNA sequences that encode this CDR3 too. The V call is TRBV18, the J call TRBJ2-1; 16 bases line up with TRBD2. This CDR3 has 17 residues. J lost 5 bases, V lost 0 bases, and 1 base had no gene match. Germline CDR1 is KGHSH and CDR2 is LQKENI. CDR3 residues: CASSPPGLAGGNNEQFF. Written as DNA, the CDR3 is TGTGCCAGCTCACCACCGGGACTAGCGGGGGGGAACAATGAGCAGTTCTTC.